The 20 T cell receptor beta chains in this list originate from one sample, sequenced in a study of T cells in Graves' hyperthyroidism and ophthalmopathy. Amplified TCR beta CDR3 regions derived from RNA transcripts. HTBI primers were the set used in a first-round RT-PCR of the TCR CDR3. TCRdb used MiXCR to reprocess the multiplex PCR reads, holding one entry per CDR3 protein. This sample has hundreds of thousands of distinct CDR3 sequences, with approximately 15% found just once. Material: blood. The receptors come from a woman in her twenties or thirties with Graves' hyperthyroidism.

This clonotype was observed at least ten times. As DNA, the CDR3 is TGCAGTCCTCTAGGGCCCAATGAGCAGTTCTTC. Translation gives CSPLGPNEQFF. The V call is TRBV20-1, the J call TRBJ2-1; D not certain. The ends were cut back, 8 bases at V and 6 bases at J, with 11 bases in the middle. Germline lookup yields CDR1 DFQATT and CDR2 SNEGSKA (reference sequence). The CDR3 extends over 11 amino acids.

The rearrangement joins TRBV29-1 to TRBJ2-3; D is undetermined. Trimming stripped 7 bases from V and 6 bases from J, with 11 bases between. This CDR3 has 11 residues. CDR1 and CDR2 from the germline V gene are SQVTM and ANQGSEA. The CDR3 spells CSARVVDTQYF. The CDR3, as DNA: TGCAGCGCTCGAGTGGTGGATACGCAGTATTTT.

This clonotype was found a few times. This chain joins TRBV27 and TRBJ2-3; 9 bases fit TRBD1. Germline V gives CDR1 MNHEY, CDR2 SMNVEV (reference sequence). CDR3 length: 16 amino acids. The J segment lost 4 bases and the V segment lost 4 bases, leaving 9 bases of the junction unmatched. CDR3 DNA: TGTGCCAGCAGTTCCCTCCGGGACAGGGTGGCAGATACGCAGTATTTT. This translates into CASSSLRDRVADTQYF.

Concerning this clonotype itself: The junction departs from the called germline gene at one end, perhaps through a read error. V usage is TRBV6-1 and J usage is TRBJ1-2, with D perhaps matching TRBD1 (5 bases). CDR1 and CDR2 from the germline V gene are MNHNS and SASEGT. The CDR3 contains 12 residues. In DNA form, the CDR3 reads TGTGCCAGCAGTACCACAGGCTTCGGCTGCACCTTC. Its translation: CASSTTGFGCTF.

The sample holds a few counts of this clonotype. The chain has TRBV4-2 and TRBJ2-2; maybe TRBD2 (5 bases). The CDR3 length is 15 residues. Germline CDR1 LGHNA, CDR2 YNFKEQ. V shed 0 bases and J shed 4 bases, with 9 bases lying between them. DNA for the CDR3: TGTGCCAGCAGCCAAGACCTAGCCTTCACCGGGGAGCTGTTTTTT. Its protein product is CASSQDLAFTGELFF.

The chain links TRBV18 to TRBJ1-5; 7 bases map to TRBD1. CDR3 length: 14 amino acids. Per germline, CDR1 KGHSH and CDR2 LQKENI. Trimming cost V 6 bases and J 3 bases; bases outside gene matches: 5. The CDR3 region is CASSEGGPNQPQHF. In DNA, the CDR3 is TGTGCCAGCTCTGAAGGGGGCCCCAATCAGCCCCAGCATTTT.

This clonotype showed up just a few times. The V call is TRBV9, the J call TRBJ2-5; 10 positions match TRBD2. The CDR3 totals 15 residues. V gave up 3 bases and J gave up 3 bases; unmatched junction bases: 5. Germline assignment: CDR1 SGDLS and CDR2 YYNGEE. The CDR3 reads CASSAQRGGEETQYF. DNA for the CDR3: TGTGCCAGCAGCGCACAGCGGGGGGGGGAAGAGACCCAGTACTTC.

Note on this clonotype: Sequence at one end of the junction differs from germline and may be a read error. The V and J genes are TRBV7-7 and TRBJ1-5, with D tentatively TRBD1 (5 bases). The CDR3 spans 20 residues. Germline CDR1 and CDR2: SSHAT and FNYEAQ (reference sequence). The CDR3 bases are TGTGCTAGCACCACCGTAGACAGTAATATGCATCCTTCGAGCAATCAGCCCCAGCATTTT. Translation gives CASTTVDSNMHPSSNQPQHF. The variable domain in full, with the rest retrieved from reference TRBV7-7 and TRBJ1-5, is GAGVSQSPRYKVTKRGQDVTLRCDPISSHATLYWYQQALGQGPEFLTYFNYEAQPDKSGLPSDRFSAERPEGSISTLTIQRTEQRDSAMYRCASTTVDSNMHPSSNQPQHFGDGTRLSIL.

The chain combines TRBV5-5 with TRBJ2-3; the match to TRBD2 covers 13 bases. V was clipped by 3 bases and J by 6 bases; unmatched bases: 7. Germline CDR1 reads SGHKS; CDR2 reads YYEKEE (reference sequence). The CDR3 runs 16 residues. For the CDR3, the DNA is TGTGCCAGCAGCTCCGGACTAGCGGGAGCCTGGGATACGCAGTATTTT. Translation: CASSSGLAGAWDTQYF.

This rearrangement joins TRBV19 to TRBJ1-1; TRBD1 matches 7 bases. The CDR3 runs 15 residues. J was trimmed by 6 bases and V by 3 bases; bases with no gene match: 10. CDR1 and CDR2 from the germline V gene are LNHDA and SQIVND (reference sequence). The CDR3 nucleotides are TGTGCCAGTAGTATCTTAGACAGGGATAGCCCTGAAGCTTTCTTT. This encodes CASSILDRDSPEAFF. Full variable domain (missing parts from reference TRBV19 and TRBJ1-1): DGGITQSPKYLFRKEGQNVTLSCEQNLNHDAMYWYRQDPGQGLRLIYYSQIVNDFQKGDIAEGYSVSREKKESFPLTVTSAQKNPTAFYLCASSILDRDSPEAFFGQGTRLTVV.

At least ten counts were recorded for this clonotype. The chain is built from TRBV20-1 and TRBJ2-2; D may be TRBD1 (5 bases). The CDR3 contains 13 residues. CDR1 and CDR2 from the germline V gene are DFQATT and SNEGSKA (reference sequence). The V gene lost 3 bases and the J gene lost 4 bases, with 9 bases spanning the gap. DNA for the CDR3: TGCAGTGCTAGGATCCAGGGCACCGGGGAGCTGTTTTTT. Translated, it gives CSARIQGTGELFF.

This clonotype was seen ten or more times. The chain joins TRBV6-6 to TRBJ2-7, with D possibly being TRBD1 or TRBD2 (6 bases each). V lost 2 bases, J lost 4 bases, and 12 bases lay in between. Germline-derived CDR1 and CDR2 are MNHNY and SVGAGI (reference sequence). The CDR3 has 14 amino acids. CDR3 nucleotides: TGTGCCAGCAGTTACGTGGGGGGCGGGTACGAGCAGTACTTC. Translated, it gives CASSYVGGGYEQYF.

This clonotype has just a few counts. This sequence joins TRBV10-2 and TRBJ1-6, with a tentative D call TRBD1 (5 bases). Germline assignment: CDR1 WSHSY and CDR2 SAAADI. V lost 4 bases and J 10 bases, leaving 14 bases between the germline ends. CDR3 size: 14 residues. The DNA of the CDR3 is TGCGCCAGCAGTGTGTCCCCGGGGCAATCACCCCTCCACTTT. Amino acids: CASSVSPGQSPLHF.

This clonotype was counted only a few times. The chain employs TRBV5-1 and TRBJ1-6; D gene uncertain. Germline V CDR1 and CDR2: SGHRS, YFSETQ. This CDR3 comprises 18 residues. Trimming left V 0 bases short and J 3 bases short, with 16 bases between. CDR3 in DNA: TGCGCCAGCAGCTTGGCCGATTGGGGAACCGGCTATAATTCACCCCTCCACTTT. This encodes CASSLADWGTGYNSPLHF. The variable domain in full, with the rest retrieved from reference TRBV5-1 and TRBJ1-6, is KAGVTQTPRYLIKTRGQQVTLSCSPISGHRSVSWYQQTPGQGLQFLFEYFSETQRNKGNFPGRFSGRQFSNSRSEMNVSTLELGDSALYLCASSLADWGTGYNSPLHFGNGTRLTVT.

The rearrangement joins TRBV20-1 to TRBJ2-7; no clear D gene. Germline V gene sequence: CDR1 DFQATT, CDR2 SNEGSKA (reference sequence). V lost 6 bases and J 7 bases, leaving 13 bases between the germline ends. The CDR3 sequence is 11 residues long. The CDR3 region is CSARSLGEQYF. The CDR3 nucleotides are TGCAGTGCCCGCAGTCTAGGGGAGCAGTACTTC.

The V call is TRBV7-9, the J call TRBJ2-1; 10 bases map to TRBD2. Per the germline V gene, CDR1 is SEHNR and CDR2 is FQNEAQ (reference sequence). The CDR3 consists of 14 residues. V gave up 3 bases and J gave up 7 bases; unmatched junction bases: 3. This chain's CDR3 is CASSFGTSDNEQFF. CDR3 sequence (DNA): TGTGCCAGCAGCTTCGGGACTAGCGATAATGAGCAGTTCTTC.

This clonotype has only a few counts. V and J are TRBV7-9 and TRBJ2-7; D might be TRBD1 or TRBD2, each matching 6 bases. The CDR3 length is 12 residues. Deletions cut 8 bases from V and 4 bases from J, with 12 bases between. Germline CDR1 is SEHNR and CDR2 is FQNEAQ (reference sequence). The CDR3 protein is CASQGTLYEQYF. The DNA of the CDR3 is TGTGCCAGCCAGGGGACTCTTTACGAGCAGTACTTC.

This clonotype was seen repeatedly, ten times or more. The chain's CDR3 is CASSPRLSGTGDNEQFF. The CDR3 DNA is TGTGCCAGCAGCCCCAGACTCTCCGGGACAGGAGACAATGAGCAGTTCTTC. The genes are TRBV3-1 and TRBJ2-1; TRBD1 aligns across 8 bases. The CDR3 is made up of 17 amino acids. The V gene end was trimmed by 4 bases and the J gene end by 5 bases; junction bases not matched to a gene: 13. The germline V gene has CDR1 LGHDT and CDR2 YNNKEL (reference sequence).

This clonotype was observed at least ten times. The chain combines TRBV7-2 with TRBJ2-3; no reliable D call. CDR3 size: 15 residues. Germline V gene sequence: CDR1 SGHTA, CDR2 FQGNSA. V shed 5 bases and J shed 1 base, with 13 bases lying between them. CDR3: CASSPNSPRTDTQYF. The CDR3 DNA reads TGTGCCAGCAGCCCGAACTCCCCTCGCACAGATACGCAGTATTTT.

This chain uses TRBV5-1 with TRBJ2-1, with 14 positions matching TRBD2. CDR1 is SGHRS and CDR2 is YFSETQ in the germline V gene. This CDR3 spans 19 amino acids. Losses at the gene ends were 0 bases for V and 5 bases for J; bases not matched to a gene: 10. In DNA, the CDR3 is TGCGCCAGCAGCTTGGGCAGCGGGACTAGCGGGAGAGTTGACAATGAGCAGTTCTTC. It codes for CASSLGSGTSGRVDNEQFF.